This T cell receptor (beta chain) stems from a study of cytomegalovirus exposure and HLA in healthy donors. About the study: Drawn from HLA-typed donors, 65 million to 100 million unique TCRs were held in an early data release. Points from the study as a whole: Later on, an analysis found that several of the most significant clusters appeared to be linked to common viral pathogens, which included parvovirus B19.

Donors consisted of healthy bone marrow donors. Notes on this clone: The antigen remains undetermined.

The V segment lost 0 bases and the J segment 4 bases; nucleotides outside the gene matches: 10. The CDR3 runs to 18 residues. CDR1 is SGDLS, CDR2 YYNGEE, per germline. Researchers ran the PCR with 60 Vbeta and 13 Jbeta primers. Profiled with immunoSEQ multiplex PCR; TCRdb holds only in-frame clones, not every one. The sample lists 130,000 or so clones; roughly 82% were seen once. The rearrangement uses TRBV9 and TRBJ2-1, with 10 bases identical to TRBD2. This TCR was recovered from a man in his late teens or twenties in good health and CMV-seropositive. Input material: PBMCs. The CDR3 coding sequence is TGTGCCAGCAGCGTAGACCCCCCGGAGCGGGGGGGATACAATGAGCAGTTCTTC. This gives the protein CASSVDPPERGGYNEQFF. Full variable domain (remainder filled in from reference TRBV9 and TRBJ2-1): DSGVTQTPKHLITATGQRVTLRCSPRSGDLSVYWYQQSLDQGLQFLIQYYNGEERAKGNILERFSAQQFPDLHSELNLSSLELGDSALYFCASSVDPPERGGYNEQFFGPGTRLTVL.